The 22 T cell receptor beta chains below come from one sample, sequenced in a study of early T cells in non-severe SARS-CoV-2 infection. MiXCR, run by TCRdb on the 5' RACE reads, gives a single entry per CDR3 protein. The data hold 100,000 to 150,000 distinct CDR3 sequences, with more than 13% observed a single time. The sample consisted of whole blood. The origin of the receptors is an adult who was a healthcare worker with PCR-confirmed SARS-CoV-2 infection or an uninfected control (not recorded which).

This clonotype occurred many times. This chain's CDR3 is CSARDIRLDYDEQFF. In nucleotides, the CDR3 is TGCAGTGCTAGAGATATAAGACTAGATTATGATGAGCAGTTCTTC. This chain links TRBV20-1 with TRBJ2-1, with D possibly being TRBD2 (6 bases). CDR3 length: 15 amino acids. V dropped 0 bases and J dropped 8 bases, with 17 bases sitting between them. Looked up from germline, CDR1 is DFQATT and CDR2 is SNEGSKA (reference sequence).

This clonotype occurred a few times. This chain links TRBV12-3 or TRBV12-4 with TRBJ2-5; 13 nucleotides align to TRBD2. The CDR3 consists of 17 residues. Unmatched junction bases numbered 7, after V lost 5 bases and J lost 1 base. This chain's CDR3 is CASSPRTSGGFQETQYF. The CDR3 DNA reads TGTGCCAGCAGTCCCCGGACTAGCGGGGGATTCCAAGAGACCCAGTACTTC.

The chain uses TRBV12-5 and TRBJ2-5; the D gene is possibly TRBD2 (6 bases). Germline values: CDR1 LGHNT, CDR2 FRNRAP. V lost 7 bases, J lost 0 bases, and 15 bases lay in between. The CDR3 is made up of 15 amino acids. As DNA, the CDR3 is TGTGCTAGTGACGGTGGCGGGGTGTACCAAGAGACCCAGTACTTC. Protein product: CASDGGGVYQETQYF.

The rearrangement links TRBV30 to TRBJ1-2; D is ambiguous. Germline V lookup: CDR1 GTSNPN, CDR2 SVGIG (reference sequence). V was clipped by 4 bases and J by 6 bases, with 15 bases between them. The CDR3 length is 13 residues. In DNA, the CDR3 is TGTGCCTGGACTTTTTCCGGGAGGGATGGCTACACCTTC. Translating it yields CAWTFSGRDGYTF.

This clonotype was counted many times. This CDR3 reads CASSFQGGEQYF. In nucleotides, the CDR3 is TGTGCCAGCAGTTTCCAGGGGGGTGAGCAGTACTTC. V usage is TRBV27 and J usage is TRBJ2-7; TRBD1 might be the D (7 bases). The CDR3 totals 12 residues. Germline values: CDR1 MNHEY, CDR2 SMNVEV (reference sequence). Trimming cost V 3 bases and J 7 bases, with 10 bases left between them.

The chain joins TRBV7-9 to TRBJ2-5; D remains unclear. The V end lost 5 bases, the J end lost 8 bases, and 15 bases lay between the germline ends. This CDR3 is built from 13 residues. CDR1 is SEHNR, CDR2 FQNEAQ, per germline (reference sequence). The DNA for the CDR3 is TGTGCCAGCAGCACATCACCTGACGAAACCCAGTACTTC. Translated: CASSTSPDETQYF.

This clonotype was detected a few times. This chain joins TRBV7-2 and TRBJ2-1; TRBD2 matches 13 bases. Germline V CDR1 and CDR2: SGHTA, FQGNSA. Losses at the gene ends were 3 bases for V and 10 bases for J; bases not matched to a gene: 3. CDR3 length: 14 amino acids. The CDR3 here is CASSFRTSGGEQFF. For the CDR3, the DNA is TGTGCCAGCAGCTTTAGGACTAGCGGGGGCGAGCAGTTCTTC.

This clonotype was counted ten times or more. The junction does not match germline at one end; this may be a read error. The chain uses TRBV3-1 and TRBJ1-6; 10 bases line up with TRBD1. Germline V gene data show CDR1 as LGHDT and CDR2 as YNNKEL (reference sequence). CDR3 length: 16 residues. The CDR3: CASSHLGTGDKSPLHF. DNA for the CDR3: TGTGCCAGCAGCCACCTTGGGACAGGGGATAAGTCACCCCTCCACTTT.

On this clonotype itself: At one end, the junction sequence differs from germline, possibly due to a read error. The chain employs TRBV20-1 and TRBJ2-2; D ambiguous. Per germline, CDR1 DFQATT and CDR2 SNEGSKA (reference sequence). The CDR3 is made up of 14 amino acids. Here the CDR3 DNA reads TGCAGTGCTAGAGATTCGACTGTAACCGAGGAGCTGTTTTTT. This codes for CSARDSTVTEELFF.

This clonotype was picked up a small number of times. The chain couples TRBV7-2 to TRBJ2-1, with 9 bases that match TRBD2. Losses at the gene ends were 5 bases for V and 3 bases for J; bases not matched to a gene: 5. CDR1 and CDR2 (germline): SGHTA, FQGNSA. There are 15 residues in the CDR3. The CDR3 spells CASSLKRGVYNEQFF. Here the CDR3 DNA reads TGTGCCAGCAGCCTAAAGCGGGGGGTCTACAATGAGCAGTTCTTC.

This chain joins TRBV27 and TRBJ1-1, with 8 bases matching TRBD1. CDR1 is MNHEY, CDR2 SMNVEV, per germline (reference sequence). This CDR3 has 14 residues. V lost 6 bases, J lost 4 bases, and 7 bases stayed unmatched. Here the CDR3 reads CASRDNRGITEAFF. CDR3 DNA sequence: TGTGCCAGCAGGGATAACAGGGGGATCACTGAAGCTTTCTTT.

This clonotype turned up a few times. The rearrangement links TRBV20-1 to TRBJ2-1; D ambiguous. There are 12 residues in the CDR3. V dropped 3 bases and J dropped 8 bases, with 11 bases sitting between them. CDR1 DFQATT and CDR2 SNEGSKA come from the germline V gene (reference sequence). In DNA form, the CDR3 reads TGCAGTGCTAGCGGGCAGGTCGATGAGCAGTTCTTC. This sequence encodes CSASGQVDEQFF.

This clonotype showed up just a few times. The chain recombines TRBV18 with TRBJ1-2; 9 nucleotides match TRBD1. The length of the CDR3 is 14 residues. CDR1 is KGHSH and CDR2 is LQKENI in the germline V gene. With V trimmed by 3 bases and J by 4 bases, 3 bases remained unmatched. The CDR3 loop reads CASSPTGGRYGYTF. The CDR3, as DNA: TGTGCCAGCTCACCCACAGGGGGCCGCTATGGCTACACCTTC.

This CDR3 is CASSMMERNHQPQHF. The CDR3, as DNA: TGTGCCAGTAGTATGATGGAGCGAAATCATCAGCCCCAGCATTTT. V usage is TRBV19 and J usage is TRBJ1-5, with D unresolved. Trimming stripped 3 bases from V and 5 bases from J, with 14 bases between. This CDR3 spans 15 amino acids. Germline assignment: CDR1 LNHDA and CDR2 SQIVND (reference sequence).

In its sample, this clonotype was seen a few times. The rearrangement links TRBV5-1 to TRBJ2-7; tentatively, D is TRBD1 (6 bases). CDR1 and CDR2 from the germline V gene are SGHRS and YFSETQ. This CDR3 contains 15 residues. Trimming took 4 bases from V and 0 from J, leaving 14 bases between them. CDR3 coding DNA: TGCGCCAGCAGCGCCGGGACACCGTACTCCTACGAGCAGTACTTC. Protein: CASSAGTPYSYEQYF. Filled out from reference TRBV5-1 and TRBJ2-7, the complete variable domain reads KAGVTQTPRYLIKTRGQQVTLSCSPISGHRSVSWYQQTPGQGLQFLFEYFSETQRNKGNFPGRFSGRQFSNSRSEMNVSTLELGDSALYLCASSAGTPYSYEQYFGPGTRLTVT.

The table lists this clonotype with many counts. J is TRBJ1-2 and V is TRBV12-3 or TRBV12-4, with D unresolved. Trimming removed 2 bases at V and 6 bases at J, with 10 bases between. The CDR3 spans 13 residues. CDR3: CASSLRTRDGYTF. CDR3 nucleotide sequence: TGTGCCAGCAGTTTAAGGACTCGAGATGGCTACACCTTC.

This clonotype was recorded at least ten times. This rearrangement joins TRBV7-9 to TRBJ2-1, with TRBD1 matching over 7 bases. CDR3 length equals 15 residues. J gave up 7 bases and V 5 bases, and 11 bases lay outside the gene matches. Germline CDR1 SEHNR, CDR2 FQNEAQ (reference sequence). In DNA, the CDR3 is TGTGCCAGCAGCCCCCACAGGGGTCCAGGGAATGAGCAGTTCTTC. This sequence encodes CASSPHRGPGNEQFF.

In its sample, this clonotype was seen a few times. V gene TRBV2 combines with J gene TRBJ1-6; D gene uncertain. The germline CDR1 and CDR2 sequences are SNHLY and FYNNEI. Trimming stripped 4 bases from V and 14 bases from J, with 12 bases between. The CDR3 is 12 amino acids. The CDR3, as DNA: TGTGCCAGCAGTGTGGGCGCGGCAGCCCTCCACTTT. Translating it yields CASSVGAAALHF.

This rearrangement joins TRBV6-5 to TRBJ2-7; the match to TRBD1 covers 7 bases. The CDR3 contains 14 residues. V was clipped by 6 bases and J by 3 bases; unmatched bases: 8. Per the germline V gene, CDR1 is MNHEY and CDR2 is SVGAGI. The CDR3 DNA follows: TGTGCCAGCAGCCAACGGGACAGCTACTACGAGCAGTACTTC. It yields the protein CASSQRDSYYEQYF.

The chain employs TRBV27 and TRBJ1-2; 10 bases align to TRBD1. CDR1 MNHEY and CDR2 SMNVEV come from the germline V gene (reference sequence). The CDR3 spans 15 residues. J lost 8 bases, V lost 3 bases, and 9 bases had no gene match. The CDR3 loop reads CASSFHRGTGEGYTF. The DNA for the CDR3 is TGTGCCAGCAGTTTCCACCGTGGGACAGGGGAAGGCTACACCTTC.

The chain recombines TRBV7-2 with TRBJ2-1; D is perhaps TRBD2 (6 bases). Per the germline V gene, CDR1 is SGHTA and CDR2 is FQGNSA. V was shortened by 4 bases and J by 5 bases, with 15 bases between the two germline ends. CDR3 length: 15 residues. CDR3 sequence: CASSSSTWGDNEQFF. Written as DNA, the CDR3 is TGTGCCAGCAGCTCCTCGACATGGGGGGACAATGAGCAGTTCTTC.

The chain employs TRBV29-1 and TRBJ2-3; TRBD2 might be the D (6 bases). The V end lost 3 bases, the J end lost 3 bases, and 7 bases lay between the germline ends. Germline CDR1 reads SQVTM; CDR2 reads ANQGSEA. The CDR3 totals 12 residues. The CDR3 DNA reads TGCAGCGTTGAGGAGGGAACAGATACGCAGTATTTT. Encoded protein: CSVEEGTDTQYF.